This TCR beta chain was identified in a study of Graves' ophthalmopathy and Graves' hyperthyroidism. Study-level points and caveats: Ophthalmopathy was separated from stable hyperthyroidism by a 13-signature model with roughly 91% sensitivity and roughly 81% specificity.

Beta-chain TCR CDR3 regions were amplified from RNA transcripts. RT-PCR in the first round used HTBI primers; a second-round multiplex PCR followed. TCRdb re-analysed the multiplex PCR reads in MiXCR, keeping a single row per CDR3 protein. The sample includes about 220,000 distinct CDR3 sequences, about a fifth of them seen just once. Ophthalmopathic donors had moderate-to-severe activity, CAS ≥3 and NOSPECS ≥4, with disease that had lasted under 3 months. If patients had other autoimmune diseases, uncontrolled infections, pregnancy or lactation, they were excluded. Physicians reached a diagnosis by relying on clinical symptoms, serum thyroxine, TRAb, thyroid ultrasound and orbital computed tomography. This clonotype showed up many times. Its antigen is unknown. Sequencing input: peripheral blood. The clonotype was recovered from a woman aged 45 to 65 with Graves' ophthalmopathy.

CDR3: CATRGRNTIYF. In nucleotides, the CDR3 is TGTGCCACCAGGGGTCGAAACACCATATATTTT. This chain connects TRBV12-3 or TRBV12-4 to TRBJ1-3, with D possibly TRBD1 on 6 matching bases. The CDR3 loop spans 11 amino acids. V lost 10 bases to trimming and J lost 5 bases, with 9 bases between them.